These T cell receptor beta chains were read from a single sample in a study of T cell responses to AZD1222 COVID-19 vaccine. Libraries were prepared by immunoSEQ multiplex PCR; TCRdb keeps only in-frame clonotypes and omits some of them. The table lists 150,000 to 200,000 clones, about 92% of them singletons. This specimen consisted of peripheral blood, obtained 28 days after the second AZD1222 dose. Receptor source: an adult who received the AZD1222 COVID-19 vaccine. Both conserved end residues are part of each CDR3. The order of the fields is D gene, V gene, clone size, J gene, CDR3 protein, CDR3 DNA. The D gene is left open where the match is weak. Some rows have no size entry. The others give once, few or many, or a class for an expanded clone.

d_call: TRBD1; v_call: TRBV6-5; clone_size: .; j_call: TRBJ1-2; cdr3_aa: CASSWGQGGGYGYTF; cdr3_nt: TGTGCCAGCAGCTGGGGACAGGGGGGAGGCTATGGCTACACCTTC
d_call: TRBD1; v_call: TRBV5-1; clone_size: .; j_call: TRBJ2-3; cdr3_aa: CASSPDRGGGTDTQYF; cdr3_nt: TGCGCCAGCAGCCCCGACAGGGGGGGCGGCACAGATACGCAGTATTTT
d_call: .; v_call: TRBV29-1; clone_size: .; j_call: TRBJ2-7; cdr3_aa: CSAFSQTGEQYF; cdr3_nt: TGCAGCGCCTTTAGCCAAACGGGGGAGCAGTACTTC
d_call: .; v_call: TRBV5-6; clone_size: .; j_call: TRBJ2-7; cdr3_aa: CASSFRGIFYEQYF; cdr3_nt: TGTGCCAGCAGCTTTAGGGGAATCTTCTACGAGCAGTACTTC
d_call: .; v_call: TRBV3-1/TRBV3-2; clone_size: once; j_call: TRBJ2-1; cdr3_aa: CASSQVGNNEQFF; cdr3_nt: TGTGCCAGCAGCCAAGTAGGGAACAATGAGCAGTTCTTC
d_call: .; v_call: TRBV21-1; clone_size: .; j_call: TRBJ1-1; cdr3_aa: CARAGGETEAFF; cdr3_nt: TGTGCCAGGGCAGGGGGCGAGACTGAAGCTTTCTTT
d_call: TRBD1; v_call: TRBV4-3; clone_size: .; j_call: TRBJ1-4; cdr3_aa: CASSRVRGSNEKLFF; cdr3_nt: TGCGCCAGCAGCCGGGTCAGGGGGTCTAATGAAAAACTGTTTTTT
d_call: .; v_call: TRBV24-1; clone_size: .; j_call: TRBJ1-5; cdr3_aa: CATSDLGRAQHF; cdr3_nt: TGTGCCACCAGTGATTTAGGGAGGGCCCAGCATTTT
d_call: .; v_call: TRBV28; clone_size: once; j_call: TRBJ2-2; cdr3_aa: CASSWGTGNTGELFF; cdr3_nt: TGTGCCAGCAGTTGGGGCACGGGAAACACCGGGGAGCTGTTTTTT
d_call: .; v_call: TRBV6-4; clone_size: once; j_call: TRBJ2-2; cdr3_aa: CASSASNTGELFF; cdr3_nt: TGTGCCAGCAGCGCTTCGAACACCGGGGAGCTGTTTTTT
d_call: .; v_call: TRBV7-9; clone_size: .; j_call: TRBJ1-5; cdr3_aa: CASSLDANNQPQHF; cdr3_nt: TGTGCCAGCAGCTTAGACGCCAACAATCAGCCCCAGCATTTT
d_call: TRBD2; v_call: TRBV9; clone_size: .; j_call: TRBJ2-3; cdr3_aa: CASSVGGRAGSDTQYF; cdr3_nt: TGTGCCAGCAGCGTAGGCGGGAGGGCCGGGTCAGATACGCAGTATTTT
d_call: .; v_call: TRBV7-9; clone_size: .; j_call: TRBJ1-6; cdr3_aa: CASSRGVDNSPLHF; cdr3_nt: TGTGCCAGCAGCCGCGGGGTCGATAATTCACCCCTCCACTTT
d_call: .; v_call: TRBV9; clone_size: .; j_call: TRBJ2-3; cdr3_aa: CASSADGYTQYF; cdr3_nt: TGTGCCAGCAGCGCCGACGGGTATACGCAGTATTTT
d_call: .; v_call: TRBV6-6; clone_size: .; j_call: TRBJ1-3; cdr3_aa: CASSEGGIAGNTIYF; cdr3_nt: TGTGCCAGCAGCGAGGGGGGGATTGCTGGAAACACCATATATTTT
d_call: TRBD1; v_call: TRBV10-3; clone_size: .; j_call: TRBJ1-2; cdr3_aa: CAISESLTGGSYGYTF; cdr3_nt: TGTGCCATCAGTGAGTCTTTAACAGGGGGCAGCTATGGCTACACCTTC
d_call: .; v_call: TRBV25-1; clone_size: .; j_call: TRBJ1-2; cdr3_aa: CASSGYGRGIVYGYTF; cdr3_nt: TGTGCCAGCAGCGGATACGGCCGGGGGATTGTTTATGGCTACACCTTC
d_call: TRBD2; v_call: TRBV6-5; clone_size: .; j_call: TRBJ2-1; cdr3_aa: CASRRTSGGGNEQFF; cdr3_nt: TGTGCCAGCAGGAGGACTAGCGGGGGGGGAAATGAGCAGTTCTTC
d_call: .; v_call: TRBV21-1; clone_size: .; j_call: TRBJ2-1; cdr3_aa: CASSSPGTGLFGSRGGSYEQFF; cdr3_nt: TGTGCCAGCAGTTCTCCCGGGACAGGGCTGTTTGGATCTCGCGGGGGGAGCTATGAGCAGTTCTTC
d_call: .; v_call: TRBV6-2/TRBV6-3; clone_size: few; j_call: TRBJ1-2; cdr3_aa: CASSFGGPNYGYTF; cdr3_nt: TGTGCCAGCAGTTTTGGGGGGCCTAACTATGGCTACACCTTC
d_call: TRBD2; v_call: TRBV7-2; clone_size: .; j_call: TRBJ2-5; cdr3_aa: CASSPRLAAWETQYF; cdr3_nt: TGTGCCAGCAGCCCTCGACTAGCGGCGTGGGAGACCCAGTACTTC
d_call: .; v_call: TRBV28; clone_size: .; j_call: TRBJ1-1; cdr3_aa: CASSPSTGLLLYRAEAFF; cdr3_nt: TGTGCCAGCAGTCCCTCTACAGGGCTACTCTTATATAGGGCCGAAGCTTTCTTT
d_call: .; v_call: TRBV10-2; clone_size: .; j_call: TRBJ1-2; cdr3_aa: CATGPAGYGYTF; cdr3_nt: TGCGCCACCGGGCCAGCGGGGTATGGCTACACCTTC
d_call: .; v_call: TRBV27; clone_size: .; j_call: TRBJ2-1; cdr3_aa: CASSLRLPPRNEQFF; cdr3_nt: TGTGCCAGCAGTTTAAGGCTCCCCCCGCGCAATGAGCAGTTCTTC
d_call: TRBD1; v_call: TRBV27; clone_size: .; j_call: TRBJ1-6; cdr3_aa: CASSKDRSFYNSPLHF; cdr3_nt: TGTGCCAGCAGTAAGGACAGGTCCTTCTATAATTCACCCCTCCACTTT
d_call: TRBD1; v_call: TRBV4-1; clone_size: .; j_call: TRBJ2-4; cdr3_aa: CASSQDPGQGGNIQYF; cdr3_nt: TGCGCCAGCAGCCAAGACCCCGGACAGGGCGGAAACATTCAGTACTTC
d_call: .; v_call: TRBV6-5; clone_size: .; j_call: TRBJ2-3; cdr3_aa: CASSYTGRNTQYF; cdr3_nt: TGTGCCAGCAGTTATACTGGACGCAATACGCAGTATTTT
d_call: .; v_call: TRBV19; clone_size: .; j_call: TRBJ2-7; cdr3_aa: CASSISSGKGYEQYF; cdr3_nt: TGTGCCAGTAGTATCTCTTCAGGGAAGGGTTACGAGCAGTACTTC
d_call: .; v_call: TRBV15; clone_size: once; j_call: TRBJ2-7; cdr3_aa: CATSREEEGISDEQYF; cdr3_nt: TGTGCCACCAGCAGAGAGGAAGAGGGTATAAGCGACGAGCAGTACTTC
d_call: .; v_call: TRBV28; clone_size: .; j_call: TRBJ1-1; cdr3_aa: CASSLPPRIEAFF; cdr3_nt: TGTGCCAGCAGTCTCCCCCCAAGAATCGAAGCTTTCTTT
d_call: TRBD1; v_call: TRBV7-8; clone_size: .; j_call: TRBJ1-5; cdr3_aa: CASSLQTGGINQPQHF; cdr3_nt: TGTGCCAGCAGCTTACAGACAGGGGGTATCAATCAGCCCCAGCATTTT
d_call: TRBD1; v_call: TRBV4-3; clone_size: .; j_call: TRBJ1-5; cdr3_aa: CASSQEDRAKSQPQHF; cdr3_nt: TGCGCCAGCAGCCAAGAAGACAGGGCAAAGAGTCAGCCCCAGCATTTT
d_call: .; v_call: TRBV6-5; clone_size: .; j_call: TRBJ1-3; cdr3_aa: CASSSRVSSGNTIYF; cdr3_nt: TGTGCCAGCAGTTCACGGGTTTCCTCTGGAAACACCATATATTTT
d_call: .; v_call: TRBV7-8; clone_size: .; j_call: TRBJ1-6; cdr3_aa: CASSLGKPYNSPLHF; cdr3_nt: TGTGCCAGCAGCTTAGGAAAGCCCTATAATTCACCCCTCCACTTT
d_call: TRBD1; v_call: TRBV7-9; clone_size: .; j_call: TRBJ1-2; cdr3_aa: CASSGLSKTGDYGYTF; cdr3_nt: TGTGCCAGCAGCGGACTTTCCAAAACAGGGGACTATGGCTACACCTTC
d_call: .; v_call: TRBV9; clone_size: .; j_call: TRBJ2-5; cdr3_aa: CASSAAGATQYF; cdr3_nt: TGTGCCAGCAGCGCCGCGGGGGCGACCCAGTACTTC
d_call: TRBD2; v_call: TRBV27; clone_size: few; j_call: TRBJ2-7; cdr3_aa: CASHGTNYEQYF; cdr3_nt: TGTGCCAGCCACGGGACTAACTACGAGCAGTACTTC
d_call: .; v_call: TRBV9; clone_size: .; j_call: TRBJ2-3; cdr3_aa: CASSVVPGGGPGTDTQYF; cdr3_nt: TGTGCCAGCAGCGTAGTCCCAGGGGGGGGGCCTGGCACAGATACGCAGTATTTT
d_call: .; v_call: TRBV2; clone_size: once; j_call: TRBJ1-5; cdr3_aa: CASKPQTGASGQPQHF; cdr3_nt: TGTGCCAGCAAGCCCCAGACGGGAGCTTCTGGGCAGCCCCAGCATTTT
d_call: .; v_call: TRBV5-4; clone_size: once; j_call: TRBJ2-3; cdr3_aa: CASSSVLGTQYF; cdr3_nt: TGTGCCAGCAGCTCTGTCCTGGGTACGCAGTATTTT
d_call: TRBD2; v_call: TRBV5-4; clone_size: .; j_call: TRBJ2-7; cdr3_aa: CASSGATSGSRGTYEQYF; cdr3_nt: TGTGCCAGCAGCGGGGCGACTAGCGGGAGCAGGGGCACCTACGAGCAGTACTTC
d_call: TRBD1; v_call: TRBV5-1; clone_size: .; j_call: TRBJ2-2; cdr3_aa: CASSLEGQGTGELFF; cdr3_nt: TGCGCCAGCAGCTTGGAGGGACAGGGGACCGGGGAGCTGTTTTTT
d_call: TRBD2; v_call: TRBV6-4; clone_size: .; j_call: TRBJ2-1; cdr3_aa: CASSDTGGAHNEQFF; cdr3_nt: TGTGCCAGCAGTGACACGGGGGGGGCCCACAATGAGCAGTTCTTC
d_call: TRBD1; v_call: TRBV6-4; clone_size: .; j_call: TRBJ1-6; cdr3_aa: CASSEGQGNSPLHF; cdr3_nt: TGTGCCAGCAGTGAGGGACAGGGTAATTCACCCCTCCACTTT
d_call: TRBD2; v_call: TRBV7-9; clone_size: .; j_call: TRBJ2-1; cdr3_aa: CASSHRAGGPSSYNEQFF; cdr3_nt: TGTGCCAGCAGCCATCGAGCGGGGGGCCCTAGCTCCTACAATGAGCAGTTCTTC
d_call: TRBD1; v_call: TRBV18; clone_size: .; j_call: TRBJ1-3; cdr3_aa: CASSPERTGPTPGSGNTIYF; cdr3_nt: TGTGCCAGCTCACCCGAAAGGACAGGTCCCACACCCGGCTCTGGAAACACCATATATTTT
d_call: .; v_call: TRBV2; clone_size: .; j_call: TRBJ1-1; cdr3_aa: CASRDPEAFF; cdr3_nt: TGTGCCAGCAGGGACCCTGAAGCTTTCTTT
d_call: .; v_call: TRBV5-4; clone_size: .; j_call: TRBJ1-4; cdr3_aa: CASSFGGGSSTNEKLFF; cdr3_nt: TGTGCCAGCAGCTTTGGGGGGGGCAGCTCAACTAATGAAAAACTGTTTTTT